One sample yielded the 2 T cell receptor beta chains listed below, sequenced in a study of blood T cell repertoires in COVID-19 (TCRdb year 2020). Library preparation employed the immunoSEQ multiplex PCR assay. TCRdb holds this immuneACCESS table with in-frame rearrangements only. Some clones are missing; in checked studies, unresolved V genes explain under half, and the rest has no known cause. This sample has hundreds of thousands of clones in its table, and roughly nine tenths of those were observed once. The top ten clones comprise 2% to 2.5% of the sample. Source material: peripheral blood. The receptors originated from a woman aged 45-60 years with acute or convalescent COVID-19.

The rearrangement uses TRBV6-4 and TRBJ1-5; D is ambiguous. Trimming took 0 bases from V and 2 from J, leaving 20 bases between them. The CDR3 runs 19 residues. CDR1 and CDR2 (germline): MRHNA, SNTAGT. The CDR3 region has the DNA TGTGCCAGCAGTGACTCGAGTTCTAGCTCTCCTATTGGCAATCAGCCCCAGCATTTT. Translation: CASSDSSSSSPIGNQPQHF.

In its sample, this clone was seen a few times. The chain carries TRBV6-1 and TRBJ2-3; D is unresolved. Germline V gene sequence: CDR1 MNHNS, CDR2 SASEGT. V was shortened by 3 bases and J by 4 bases, with 5 bases between the two germline ends. CDR3 length: 12 amino acids. In DNA form, the CDR3 reads TGTGCCAGCAGTGATTCGTCAGATACGCAGTATTTT. It specifies CASSDSSDTQYF.